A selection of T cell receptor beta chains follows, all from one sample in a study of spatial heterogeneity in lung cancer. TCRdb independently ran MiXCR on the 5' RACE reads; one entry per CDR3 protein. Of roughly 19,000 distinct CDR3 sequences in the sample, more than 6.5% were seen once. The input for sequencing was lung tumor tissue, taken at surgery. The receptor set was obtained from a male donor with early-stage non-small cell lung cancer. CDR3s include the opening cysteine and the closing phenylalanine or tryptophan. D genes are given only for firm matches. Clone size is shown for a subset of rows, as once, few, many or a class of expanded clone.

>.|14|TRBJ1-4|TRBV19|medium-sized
TGTGCCAGTAGTATTGCAGAGCCCTTTGGAAAACTGTTTTTT
CASSIAEPFGKLFF
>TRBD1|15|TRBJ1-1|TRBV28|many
TGTGCCAGCAGTTGGGGAACAGGGGTAGGCACTGAAGCTTTCTTT
CASSWGTGVGTEAFF
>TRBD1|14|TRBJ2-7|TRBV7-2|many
TGTGCCAGCACCTCCGGGACAGGGGGAGGCGAGCAGTACTTC
CASTSGTGGGEQYF
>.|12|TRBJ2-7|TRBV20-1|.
TGCAGTGCTAGAGATCACCTATACGAGCAGTACTTC
CSARDHLYEQYF
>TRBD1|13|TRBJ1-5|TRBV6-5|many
TGTGCCAGCAGTAGGACAGGGAATCAGCCCCAGCATTTT
CASSRTGNQPQHF
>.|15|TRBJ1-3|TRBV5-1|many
TGCGCCAGCAGGGTAGACGCCGACTCTGGAAACACCATATATTTT
CASRVDADSGNTIYF
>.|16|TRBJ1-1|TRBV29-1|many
TGCAGCGTCTGCCCCCTTACAGGGCCAGGTGACACTGAAGCTTTCTTT
CSVCPLTGPGDTEAFF
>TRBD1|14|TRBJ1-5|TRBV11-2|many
TGTGCCAGCAGCGAGGGACAGTTCAATCAGCCCCAGCATTTT
CASSEGQFNQPQHF
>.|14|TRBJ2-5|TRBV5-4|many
TGTGCCAGCAGCTTGCAGGGTCGGGACGGGACCCAGTACTTC
CASSLQGRDGTQYF
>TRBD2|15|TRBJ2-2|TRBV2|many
TGTGCCAGCAGCTATGGGACTAGTAACACCGGGGAGCTGTTTTTT
CASSYGTSNTGELFF
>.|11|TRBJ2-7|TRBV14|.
TGTGCCAGCAGCCTTCTCCACGAGCAGTACTTC
CASSLLHEQYF
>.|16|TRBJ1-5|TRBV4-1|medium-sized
TGCGCCAGCAGCCAAGGAGATGGGACACGGGATCAGCCCCAGCATTTT
CASSQGDGTRDQPQHF
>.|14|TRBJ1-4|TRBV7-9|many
TGTGCCAGCAGCTTCCAGGGAGGGTCTGAAAAACTGTTTTTT
CASSFQGGSEKLFF
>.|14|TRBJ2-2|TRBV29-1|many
TGCAGCGTTGCCCCAGCGGGTTACACCGGGGAGCTGTTTTTT
CSVAPAGYTGELFF
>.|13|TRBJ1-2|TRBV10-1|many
TGCGCCAGCAGTAAAACAGGGCGCGGAGGCTACACCTTC
CASSKTGRGGYTF
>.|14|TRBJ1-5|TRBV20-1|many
TGCAGTGCTTTGAGACAGATTAGCAATCAGCCCCAGCATTTT
CSALRQISNQPQHF
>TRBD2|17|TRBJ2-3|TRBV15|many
TGTGCCACCAGCAGACGACTAGCGGGGGCCGTGACAGATACGCAGTATTTT
CATSRRLAGAVTDTQYF
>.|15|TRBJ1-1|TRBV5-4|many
TGTGCCAGCAGCTTGGCAGGTAGCATGAACACTGAAGCTTTCTTT
CASSLAGSMNTEAFF
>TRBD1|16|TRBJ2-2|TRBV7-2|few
TGTGCCAGCAGCGTTCGACAGGGGTCGAACACCGGGGAGCTGTTTTTT
CASSVRQGSNTGELFF
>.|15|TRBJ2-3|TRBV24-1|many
TGTGCCACCAGTGATCCGGGACAACGCACAGATACGCAGTATTTT
CATSDPGQRTDTQYF
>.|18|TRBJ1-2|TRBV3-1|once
TGTGCCAGCAGCCAAGGTGCCCCAGGACGGACAGAAAAGTATGGCGACACCTTC
CASSQGAPGRTEKYGDTF
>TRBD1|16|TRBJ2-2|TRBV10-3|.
TGTGCCATCAGTGCTACCTTCGGGACAGGCGGCGGGGAGCTGTTTTTT
CAISATFGTGGGELFF
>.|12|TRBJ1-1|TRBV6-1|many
TGTGCCAGTTCTCGTCCCATACCTGAAGCTTTCTTT
CASSRPIPEAFF
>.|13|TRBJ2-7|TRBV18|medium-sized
TGTGCCAGCTCACCACAGGAGAACTACGAGCAGTACTTC
CASSPQENYEQYF